This T cell receptor (beta chain) appears in the sequencing data of a study of blood T cell repertoires in COVID-19. Turning to the study itself: Samples representing acute and convalescent COVID-19 were sourced from the United States, Italy and Spain. In each case, the material was cDNA or gDNA derived from T cells, B-cell-depleted T cells, or PBMCs.

There are 15 residues in the CDR3. The V gene's germline CDR1 is LNHDA and CDR2 SQIVND (reference sequence). Trimming removed 5 bases from V and 0 bases from J, with 12 bases in between. Some clones are missing from TCRdb's copy, which holds only in-frame ones; the method was immunoSEQ multiplex PCR. In the table there are 200,000 to 300,000 clones, 81% of which are singletons. V usage is TRBV19 and J usage is TRBJ2-3; D possibly corresponds to TRBD1 (8 bases). The source material was peripheral blood. The sequence was obtained from a woman of 80 years or more with COVID-19, enrolled during active disease. The CDR3 loop is CASSHRGGSTDTQYF. The CDR3 DNA sequence: TGTGCCAGTAGTCACAGGGGGGGAAGCACAGATACGCAGTATTTT.